This section outlines one TCR beta chain sequence together with its context. As yet, its antigen is unknown. Other DNA sequences in the same sample also yield this CDR3. Some clones are missing from TCRdb's copy, which holds only in-frame ones; the method was immunoSEQ multiplex PCR. The data show under 1,900,000 clones, around 98.5% seen once. The V and J ends lost 0 bases and 1 base respectively, with 7 bases between them. The germline V gene has CDR1 SGHRS and CDR2 YFSETQ. The CDR3 is 14 amino acids. The data are from a study of shared clonotypes between healthy human individuals. The study's findings and limits: It was anticipated that sequencing depth would influence how many clonotypes donors shared. Naive subsets usually exceeded memory subsets in estimated richness.

The sequenced sample was naive CD4+ T cells sorted from blood. Sample subset: CD45RA+ positively selected. The chain employs TRBV5-1 and TRBJ1-1; D gene unclear. This sequence originates from a man aged 25-45 years in good health. Here the CDR3 reads CASSLAPENTEAFF. In nucleotides, the CDR3 is TGCGCCAGCAGCTTGGCTCCAGAGAACACTGAAGCTTTCTTT.